The 24 T cell receptor beta chains reported below all come from one sample, sequenced in a study of Ad26.COV2.S vaccination and SARS-CoV-2 variants. Described treatment: over 15 received Ad26.COV2.S at low or high dose, single or two shots; about five received placebo; per-sample allocation not given. Each sample was drawn 63 days after the first injection (of vaccine or placebo). Repertoires were generated with immunoSEQ multiplex PCR, while TCRdb's copy carries only in-frame clones and drops some. The data hold about 480,000 clones, with approximately 90% observed a single time. Sequencing used peripheral blood, obtained in a trial of Ad26.COV2.S vaccine versus placebo. The source of these receptors is a person between 18 and 59 years old who received the Ad26.COV2.S COVID-19 vaccine or a placebo.

This clone was seen more than once but under ten times. Mismatch with germline at one junction end may stem from a read error. V usage is TRBV7-9 and J usage is TRBJ1-2; 10 bases fit TRBD1. Germline V lookup: CDR1 SEHNR, CDR2 FQNEAQ (reference sequence). The CDR3 has 15 amino acids. In DNA form, the CDR3 reads TGTGCCAGCAGCTTAGGAGGGGACAGGGGTCCCGCACCCAACTTC. Protein: CASSLGGDRGPAPNF.

CDR3 protein: CASSSPGQGIFRDNSPLHF. CDR3 in DNA: TGTGCCAGCAGCTCCCCGGGACAGGGGATTTTTAGGGATAATTCACCCCTCCACTTT. The chain has TRBV28 and TRBJ1-6; 10 nucleotides match TRBD1. Germline assignment: CDR1 MDHEN and CDR2 SYDVKM. The CDR3 sequence is 19 residues long. After removal of 6 bases from V and 5 bases from J, the junction contained 16 bases not matched to a gene.

This chain links TRBV29-1 with TRBJ2-3; tentatively, D is TRBD1 (6 bases). CDR1 SQVTM and CDR2 ANQGSEA come from the germline V gene. The CDR3 extends over 12 amino acids. The V and J ends lost 2 bases and 9 bases respectively, with 12 bases between them. CDR3 sequence: CSVEWGTSTQYF. The CDR3 coding sequence is TGCAGCGTTGAATGGGGGACATCCACGCAGTATTTT.

This chain joins TRBV9 and TRBJ1-6; D call uncertain. CDR3 length equals 15 residues. Germline V gene data show CDR1 as SGDLS and CDR2 as YYNGEE. Trimming took 4 bases from V and 7 from J, leaving 15 bases between them. The CDR3: CASSRRGGNNSPLHF. The CDR3 nucleotides are TGTGCCAGCAGCCGCCGGGGAGGGAACAATTCACCCCTCCACTTT.

The J gene is TRBJ2-7, the V gene TRBV10-3, with 14 bases lining up with TRBD2. Germline loops: CDR1 ENHRY, CDR2 SYGVKD. This CDR3 comprises 16 residues. V was pared by 9 bases and J by 5 bases, with 12 bases of the junction left unmatched. CDR3 in amino acids: CAIAGTSGRGKNEQYF. DNA for the CDR3: TGTGCCATAGCCGGGACTAGCGGGAGAGGGAAAAACGAGCAGTACTTC.

The chain recombines TRBV5-6 with TRBJ2-7; 8 nucleotides match TRBD1. The CDR3 spans 13 residues. From germline, CDR1 is SGHDT and CDR2 YYEEEE. V dropped 5 bases and J dropped 2; count of bases not matched to a gene: 3. The CDR3 region is CASRRQGTYEQYF. In nucleotides, the CDR3 is TGTGCCAGCAGGAGACAGGGGACCTACGAGCAGTACTTC.

The V gene is TRBV30, the J gene TRBJ2-1; D assignment may be TRBD1 or TRBD2 (6 bases each). The CDR3 runs 11 residues. V was cut by 2 bases and J by 10 bases, with 9 bases left in between. Germline assignment: CDR1 GTSNPN and CDR2 SVGIG (reference sequence). The CDR3 loop reads CAWSRGTEQFF. CDR3 DNA sequence: TGTGCCTGGAGTCGGGGGACAGAGCAGTTCTTC.

The rearrangement joins TRBV7-9 to TRBJ1-1; 9 nucleotides match TRBD1. Per the germline V gene, CDR1 is SEHNR and CDR2 is FQNEAQ (reference sequence). The CDR3 has 15 amino acids. Germline trimming cut 6 bases from V and 6 bases from J; bases unmatched to any gene: 11. In nucleotides, the CDR3 is TGTGCCAGCAGGCAAGCCCTTGGACAGGGGTCTGAAGCTTTCTTT. This encodes CASRQALGQGSEAFF.

This clone has only one observation. This chain uses TRBV5-1 with TRBJ2-2; 8 bases align to TRBD2. The trim removed 4 bases at V and 4 bases at J, leaving 9 bases unmatched. The CDR3 is made up of 16 amino acids. The germline gives CDR1 SGHRS, CDR2 YFSETQ. CDR3 nucleotides: TGCGCCAGCAGCCCCCAGGTTGCGGGGGGCACCGGGGAGCTGTTTTTT. This translates into CASSPQVAGGTGELFF.

This chain uses TRBV19 with TRBJ2-7; 7 positions match TRBD1. Germline CDR1 LNHDA, CDR2 SQIVND (reference sequence). V shed 2 bases and J 6 bases; nucleotides not matched to a gene: 10. The CDR3 sequence is 15 residues long. The CDR3 is CASSIRDRLRPEQYF. In DNA form, the CDR3 reads TGTGCCAGTAGTATACGGGACAGATTGAGGCCCGAGCAGTACTTC.

The chain combines TRBV30 with TRBJ1-1; D is uncertain. Trimming stripped 5 bases from V and 1 base from J, with 17 bases between. The CDR3 extends over 15 amino acids. CDR1 and CDR2 (germline): GTSNPN, SVGIG (reference sequence). The CDR3 sequence: CAWGQGLLGNTEAFF. In DNA form, the CDR3 reads TGTGCCTGGGGCCAAGGGTTACTTGGGAACACTGAAGCTTTCTTT.

This chain uses TRBV27 with TRBJ2-1, with 9 bases matching TRBD1. The CDR3 extends over 17 amino acids. The junction had 12 bases not matched to a gene; V was cut back by 2 bases and J by 7 bases. Germline assignment: CDR1 MNHEY and CDR2 SMNVEV (reference sequence). CDR3 protein: CASSLGATGGRGNEQFF. In DNA form, the CDR3 reads TGTGCCAGCAGTTTAGGAGCTACAGGGGGCCGGGGAAATGAGCAGTTCTTC.

The chain joins TRBV13 to TRBJ1-2; D gene unclear. The CDR3 spans 12 residues. CDR1 is PRHDT and CDR2 is FYEKMQ in the germline V gene (reference sequence). V lost 5 bases, J lost 8 bases, and 12 bases lay in between. This CDR3 is CASSPQGRGYTF. CDR3 DNA sequence: TGTGCCAGCAGCCCCCAAGGGAGAGGCTACACCTTC.

The chain has TRBV28 and TRBJ1-6; tentative D call: TRBD1 (5 bases). Germline CDR1 is MDHEN and CDR2 is SYDVKM. This CDR3 is built from 15 residues. Trimming removed 5 bases from V and 9 bases from J, with 17 bases in between. The CDR3 DNA is TGTGCCAGCAGTCCATCTCTGGGGCAGGGTTCACCCCTCCACTTT. Translated, it gives CASSPSLGQGSPLHF.

This chain links TRBV3-1 (or the pseudogene TRBV3-2) with TRBJ1-4, with a possible D match to TRBD1 (5 bases). The CDR3 runs 14 residues. Trimming stripped 5 bases from V and 7 bases from J, with 14 bases between. Looked up from germline, CDR1 is LGHDT and CDR2 is YNNKEL (reference sequence). CDR3 sequence (DNA): TGTGCCAGCAGCTCACTCAGGGAGGGTGAAAAACTGTTTTTT. Its translation is CASSSLREGEKLFF.

The chain recombines TRBV28 with TRBJ2-1; the match to TRBD1 covers 8 bases. In germline, CDR1 is MDHEN, CDR2 SYDVKM. Unmatched junction bases numbered 14, after V lost 7 bases and J lost 3 bases. The CDR3 extends over 17 amino acids. The CDR3 loop is CASTGQGATHGYNEQFF. For the CDR3, the DNA is TGTGCCAGCACCGGCCAGGGGGCTACCCATGGCTACAATGAGCAGTTCTTC.

The sample holds one count of this clone. The chain uses TRBV6-4 and TRBJ1-6; 7 bases are a match to TRBD1. This CDR3 is 16 amino acids long. In germline, CDR1 is MRHNA, CDR2 SNTAGT. V shed 5 bases, J shed 6 bases, and the junction held 10 bases outside the gene matches. The CDR3 bases are TGTGCCAGCAGTCCTCAGGGGGATCTGGGTAATTCACCCCTCCACTTT. It encodes CASSPQGDLGNSPLHF.

This clone was seen a few times. The chain uses TRBV11-1 and TRBJ2-1; the match to TRBD1 covers 10 bases. CDR1 and CDR2 from the germline V gene are SGHAT and FQDESV (reference sequence). Germline trimming cut 4 bases from V and 8 bases from J; bases unmatched to any gene: 8. CDR3 length: 15 residues. The CDR3, as DNA: TGTGCCAGCAGCTCCCCGGGACAGGGGAGACATGAGCAGTTCTTC. Protein sequence: CASSSPGQGRHEQFF.

This clone has a handful of counts. This chain uses TRBV28 with TRBJ1-5; D is possibly TRBD1 (6 bases). Germline V lookup: CDR1 MDHEN, CDR2 SYDVKM. The CDR3 runs to 15 residues. Trimming took off 1 base at V and 7 bases at J, with 14 bases between the two ends. CDR3 sequence: CASSLYQGMGQPQHF. The CDR3 coding sequence is TGTGCCAGCAGTTTATATCAGGGGATGGGGCAGCCCCAGCATTTT.

The gene calls are TRBV10-3 and TRBJ2-1; TRBD2 aligns across 14 bases. Germline lookup yields CDR1 ENHRY and CDR2 SYGVKD. V shed 10 bases, J shed 0 bases, and the junction held 5 bases outside the gene matches. The CDR3 loop spans 16 amino acids. The CDR3 sequence: CATGTSGSSSYNEQFF. In nucleotides, the CDR3 is TGTGCCACCGGGACTAGCGGGAGCAGCTCCTACAATGAGCAGTTCTTC.

This chain links TRBV7-3 with TRBJ1-2; 7 nucleotides match TRBD1. The germline CDR1 and CDR2 sequences are SGHTA and FQGTGA. There are 20 residues in the CDR3. The V gene end was trimmed by 2 bases and the J gene end by 3 bases; junction bases not matched to a gene: 21. CDR3 region: CASSLVGTAPRGFGDYGYTF. The CDR3 DNA is TGTGCCAGCAGCTTAGTCGGGACAGCGCCCCGGGGCTTCGGGGACTATGGCTACACCTTC.

The chain carries TRBV27 and TRBJ2-7; D possibly corresponds to TRBD2 (6 bases). Trimming shortened V by 4 bases and J by 4 bases, and 11 bases separated the two germline ends. This CDR3 spans 13 amino acids. Germline lookup yields CDR1 MNHEY and CDR2 SMNVEV (reference sequence). CDR3 residues: CASSWDFKYEQYF. The CDR3, as DNA: TGTGCCAGCAGTTGGGACTTTAAATACGAGCAGTACTTC.

This chain joins TRBV7-2 and TRBJ1-2; no reliable D call. This CDR3 has 11 residues. From germline, CDR1 is SGHTA and CDR2 FQGNSA. V was pared by 5 bases and J by 8 bases, with 9 bases between. CDR3 DNA: TGTGCCAGCAGCGTTAGACTGGGCTACACCTTC. It codes for CASSVRLGYTF. Complete variable domain (other parts from reference TRBV7-2 and TRBJ1-2): GAGVSQSPSNKVTEKGKDVELRCDPISGHTALYWYRQSLGQGLEFLIYFQGNSAPDKSGLPSDRFSAERTGGSVSTLTIQRTQQEDSAVYLCASSVRLGYTFGSGTRLTVV.

This rearrangement joins TRBV28 to TRBJ1-2, with D maybe TRBD1 (5 bases). CDR1 and CDR2 from the germline V gene are MDHEN and SYDVKM. V was clipped by 6 bases and J by 0 bases, with 14 bases between them. The length of the CDR3 is 15 residues. CDR3 residues: CASRSGTLTNYGYTF. In nucleotides, the CDR3 is TGTGCCAGCAGGTCCGGGACCCTTACTAACTATGGCTACACCTTC.